A single sample gave rise to the 14 T cell receptor beta chains below, sequenced in a study of blood T cell repertoires in COVID-19. Some clones are missing from TCRdb's copy, which holds only in-frame ones; the method was immunoSEQ multiplex PCR. The sample shows about 260,000 clones, about 80% of them seen only once. The specimen sequenced was peripheral blood. The receptors stem from a woman of 80 years or more with acute or convalescent COVID-19.

This chain connects TRBV29-1 to TRBJ2-2; D is uncertain. The V end was cut by 5 bases, the J end by 4 bases, with 11 bases between. Germline CDR1 and CDR2: SQVTM and ANQGSEA. The CDR3 is 13 residues long. DNA of the CDR3: TGCAGCGTTTTACTACGTGGCACCGGGGAGCTGTTTTTT. It codes for CSVLLRGTGELFF.

V and J are TRBV18 and TRBJ2-1; tentatively, D is TRBD2 (6 bases). This CDR3 contains 14 residues. Trimming removed 5 bases at V and 5 bases at J, with 13 bases between. Looked up from germline, CDR1 is KGHSH and CDR2 is LQKENI. CDR3 DNA: TGTGCCAGCTCATCCAAGGGAGGTCACAATGAGCAGTTCTTC. Translated: CASSSKGGHNEQFF.

This chain joins TRBV24-1 and TRBJ1-2, with 8 bases aligning to TRBD1. The germline V gene has CDR1 KGHDR and CDR2 SFDVKD. This CDR3 spans 16 amino acids. V shed 7 bases and J 3 bases; nucleotides not matched to a gene: 12. CDR3 in amino acids: CATRSPPGQDDYGYTF. DNA for the CDR3: TGTGCCACCAGAAGCCCCCCGGGACAGGATGACTATGGCTACACCTTC.

This sequence joins TRBV6-5 and TRBJ2-7, with TRBD1 matching 7 bases. Unmatched junction bases numbered 5, after V lost 2 bases and J lost 1 base. The CDR3 consists of 15 residues. Germline V gene data show CDR1 as MNHEY and CDR2 as SVGAGI. The DNA of the CDR3 is TGTGCCAGCAGTTACCGGGACAGCGGTTCCTACGAGCAGTACTTC. This codes for CASSYRDSGSYEQYF.

To note about this clone: Other DNA sequences in this sample translate to the same CDR3. The V call is TRBV7-3, the J call TRBJ2-2, with 7 bases fitting TRBD2. The V gene end was trimmed by 2 bases and the J gene end by 1 base; junction bases not matched to a gene: 1. CDR1 and CDR2 (germline): SGHTA, FQGTGA. The CDR3 is 15 residues long. CDR3 in DNA: TGTGCCAGCAGCTTATCTAGCGGGAACACCGGGGAGCTGTTTTTT. Protein sequence: CASSLSSGNTGELFF.

This clone was observed a single time. This chain connects TRBV6-5 to TRBJ2-2; TRBD2 aligns across 7 bases. Germline CDR1 MNHEY, CDR2 SVGAGI. The CDR3 has 15 amino acids. V trimming: 6 bases; J trimming: 5 bases; junction bases outside the gene matches: 9. CDR3 sequence: CASRVISGYTGELFF. In nucleotides, the CDR3 is TGTGCCAGCAGGGTGATTAGCGGGTATACCGGGGAGCTGTTTTTT.

This clone appeared once. The J gene is TRBJ2-5, the V gene TRBV28; tentative D call: TRBD2 (5 bases). Trimming removed 5 bases at V and 5 bases at J, with 18 bases between. Germline CDR1 reads MDHEN; CDR2 reads SYDVKM. The CDR3 contains 15 residues. CDR3: CASSALAPRRETQYF. The CDR3 DNA is TGTGCCAGCAGTGCCCTGGCCCCCCGGAGGGAGACCCAGTACTTC. The full variable domain, its missing parts supplied by reference TRBV28 and TRBJ2-5, is DVKVTQSSRYLVKRTGEKVFLECVQDMDHENMFWYRQDPGLGLRLIYFSYDVKMKEKGDIPEGYSVSREKKERFSLILESASTNQTSMYLCASSALAPRRETQYFGPGTRLLVL.

This clone appeared a single time. The chain joins TRBV2 to TRBJ2-6; D unresolved. This CDR3 has 13 residues. Trimming removed 7 bases from V and 1 base from J, with 5 bases in between. Germline CDR1 reads SNHLY; CDR2 reads FYNNEI. The CDR3 region is CASIGSGANVLTF. CDR3 nucleotide sequence: TGTGCCAGCATCGGGTCTGGGGCCAACGTCCTGACTTTC.

The gene calls are TRBV19 and TRBJ1-1; 9 bases match TRBD1. V lost 6 bases to trimming and J lost 4 bases; unmatched junction nucleotides: 6. CDR3 length equals 14 residues. Germline V gene sequence: CDR1 LNHDA, CDR2 SQIVND (reference sequence). For the CDR3, the DNA is TGTGCCAGTAGACGGACAGGGGAAGGCACTGAAGCTTTCTTT. Amino acids: CASRRTGEGTEAFF.

This clone was counted a few times. V and J are TRBV6-6 and TRBJ1-6; TRBD1 is a possible D gene (5 bases). The V end lost 5 bases, the J end lost 6 bases, and 11 bases lay between the germline ends. This CDR3 is 14 amino acids long. CDR1 and CDR2 from the germline V gene are MNHNY and SVGAGI (reference sequence). In DNA form, the CDR3 reads TGTGCCAGCAGTGACGGACAAACTAATTCACCCCTCCACTTT. Translating gives CASSDGQTNSPLHF.

The V call is TRBV28, the J call TRBJ2-3; the match to TRBD2 covers 12 bases. The CDR3 sequence is 15 residues long. With 4 bases clipped from V and 8 bases from J, the junction kept 7 bases outside the gene matches. The V gene's germline CDR1 is MDHEN and CDR2 SYDVKM. The CDR3, as DNA: TGTGCCAGCAGTTCCGGACTAGCGGGATTGGGTACGCAGTATTTT. Translating it yields CASSSGLAGLGTQYF.

The chain carries TRBV5-1 and TRBJ2-1; 8 bases agree with TRBD2. Germline V gene data show CDR1 as SGHRS and CDR2 as YFSETQ. The CDR3 spans 17 residues. The V gene end was trimmed by 4 bases and the J gene end by 0 bases; junction bases not matched to a gene: 9. The chain's CDR3 is CASSPGLAPSSYNEQFF. DNA of the CDR3: TGCGCCAGCAGCCCCGGACTAGCACCCAGCTCCTACAATGAGCAGTTCTTC.

The chain recombines TRBV7-8 with TRBJ2-7, with TRBD1 matching over 8 bases. The CDR3 runs 14 residues. V trimming: 5 bases; J trimming: 1 base; junction bases outside the gene matches: 4. Germline CDR1 SGHVS, CDR2 FQNEAQ. The CDR3 coding sequence is TGTGCCAGCAGCACAAGGACAGGGTCCTACGAGCAGTACTTC. Its protein is CASSTRTGSYEQYF.

The chain has TRBV9 and TRBJ2-3, with D maybe TRBD2 (6 bases). The CDR3 runs to 16 residues. V was trimmed by 0 bases and J by 1 base, leaving 12 bases between them. Germline assignment: CDR1 SGDLS and CDR2 YYNGEE. CDR3 region: CASSVVGRRGTDTQYF. Here the CDR3 DNA reads TGTGCCAGCAGCGTAGTGGGCAGGAGGGGCACAGATACGCAGTATTTT.